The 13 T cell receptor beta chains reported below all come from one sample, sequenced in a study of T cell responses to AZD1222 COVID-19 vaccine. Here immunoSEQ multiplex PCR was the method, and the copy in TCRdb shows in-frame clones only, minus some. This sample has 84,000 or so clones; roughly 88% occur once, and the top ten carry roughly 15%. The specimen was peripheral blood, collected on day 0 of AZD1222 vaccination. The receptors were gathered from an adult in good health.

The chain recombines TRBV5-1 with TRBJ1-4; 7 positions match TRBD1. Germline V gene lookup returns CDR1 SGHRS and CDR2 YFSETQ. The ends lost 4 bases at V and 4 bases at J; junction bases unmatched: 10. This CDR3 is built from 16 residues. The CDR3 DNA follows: TGCGCCAGCAGCCGGGGGACAGCCGTGGGTAATGAAAAACTGTTTTTT. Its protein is CASSRGTAVGNEKLFF.

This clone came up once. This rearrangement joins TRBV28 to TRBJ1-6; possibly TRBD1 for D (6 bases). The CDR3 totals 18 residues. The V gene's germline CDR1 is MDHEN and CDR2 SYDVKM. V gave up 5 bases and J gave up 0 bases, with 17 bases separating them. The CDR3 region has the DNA TGTGCCAGCAGTGGACGGTACAGGGCCAGCTCCTATAATTCACCCCTCCACTTT. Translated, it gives CASSGRYRASSYNSPLHF.

The CDR3 loop reads CASSLRTSGRTDTQYF. CDR3 nucleotide sequence: TGTGCCAGCTCCCTCAGGACTAGCGGGAGGACAGATACGCAGTATTTT. The chain links TRBV18 to TRBJ2-3; 14 bases agree with TRBD2. CDR1 and CDR2 (germline): KGHSH, LQKENI. The CDR3 sequence is 16 residues long. V shed 6 bases, J shed 3 bases, and the junction held 5 bases outside the gene matches.

The CDR3 DNA reads TGTGCCAGCTCACCACCGGACGGGATAAGAAACACCGGGGAGCTGTTTTTT. Its translation is CASSPPDGIRNTGELFF. V is TRBV18 and J is TRBJ2-2; possibly TRBD2 for D (5 bases). V was clipped by 0 bases and J by 2 bases, with 13 bases between them. CDR1 is KGHSH, CDR2 LQKENI, per germline. The CDR3 runs to 17 residues.

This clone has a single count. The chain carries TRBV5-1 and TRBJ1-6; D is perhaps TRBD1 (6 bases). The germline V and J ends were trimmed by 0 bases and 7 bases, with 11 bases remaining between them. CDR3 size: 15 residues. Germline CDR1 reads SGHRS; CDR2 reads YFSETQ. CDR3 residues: CASSLVAGANSPLHF. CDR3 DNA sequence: TGCGCCAGCAGCTTGGTTGCAGGGGCAAATTCACCCCTCCACTTT.

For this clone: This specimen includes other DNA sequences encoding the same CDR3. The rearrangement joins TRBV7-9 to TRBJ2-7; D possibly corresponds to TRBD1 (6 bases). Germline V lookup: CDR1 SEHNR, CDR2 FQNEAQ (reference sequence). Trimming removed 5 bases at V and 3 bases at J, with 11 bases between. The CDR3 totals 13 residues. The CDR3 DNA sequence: TGTGCCAGCAGCACAAACAGGGTCTACGAGCAGTACTTC. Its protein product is CASSTNRVYEQYF. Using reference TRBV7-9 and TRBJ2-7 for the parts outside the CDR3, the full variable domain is DTGVSQNPRHKITKRGQNVTFRCDPISEHNRLYWYRQTLGQGPEFLTYFQNEAQLEKSRLLSDRFSAERPKGSFSTLEIQRTEQGDSAMYLCASSTNRVYEQYFGPGTRLTVT.

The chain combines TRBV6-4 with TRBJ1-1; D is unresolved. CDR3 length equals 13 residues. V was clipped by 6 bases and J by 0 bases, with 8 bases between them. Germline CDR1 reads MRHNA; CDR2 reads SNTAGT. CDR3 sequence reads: CASSVTVNTEAFF. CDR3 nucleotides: TGTGCCAGCAGCGTAACAGTGAACACTGAAGCTTTCTTT.

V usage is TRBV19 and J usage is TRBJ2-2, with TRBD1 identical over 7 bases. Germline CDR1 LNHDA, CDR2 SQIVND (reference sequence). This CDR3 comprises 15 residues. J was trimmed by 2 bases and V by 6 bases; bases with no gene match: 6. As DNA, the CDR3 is TGTGCCAGTAGCATCGACAGGGCCAACACCGGGGAGCTGTTTTTT. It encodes CASSIDRANTGELFF.

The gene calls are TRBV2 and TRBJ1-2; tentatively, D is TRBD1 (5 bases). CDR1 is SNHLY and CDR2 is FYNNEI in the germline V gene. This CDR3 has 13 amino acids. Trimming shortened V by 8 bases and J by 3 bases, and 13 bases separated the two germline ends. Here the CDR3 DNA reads TGTGCCAGCGGGGATCGGGGGGACTATGGCTACACCTTC. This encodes CASGDRGDYGYTF.

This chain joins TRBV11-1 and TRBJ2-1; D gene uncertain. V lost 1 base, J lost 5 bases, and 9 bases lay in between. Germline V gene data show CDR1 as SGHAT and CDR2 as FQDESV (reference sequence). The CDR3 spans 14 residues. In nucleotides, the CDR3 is TGTGCCAGCAGCTTAGGTCCCCGCGACAATGAGCAGTTCTTC. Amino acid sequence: CASSLGPRDNEQFF.

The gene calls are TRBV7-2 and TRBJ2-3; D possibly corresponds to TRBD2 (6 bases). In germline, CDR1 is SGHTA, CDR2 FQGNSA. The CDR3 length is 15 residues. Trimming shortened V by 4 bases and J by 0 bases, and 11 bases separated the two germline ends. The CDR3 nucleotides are TGTGCCAGCAGCTCCCTAGCGTCTAGCACAGATACGCAGTATTTT. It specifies CASSSLASSTDTQYF.

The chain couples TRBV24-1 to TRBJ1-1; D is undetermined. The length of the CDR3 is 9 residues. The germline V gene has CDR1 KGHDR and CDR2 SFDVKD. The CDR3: CIEGTEAFF. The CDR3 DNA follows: TGTATCGAGGGCACTGAAGCTTTCTTT.

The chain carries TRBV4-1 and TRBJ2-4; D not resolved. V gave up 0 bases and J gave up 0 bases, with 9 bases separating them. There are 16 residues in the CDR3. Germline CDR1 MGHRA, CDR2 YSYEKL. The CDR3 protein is CASSQEGKLAKNIQYF. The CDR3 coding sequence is TGCGCCAGCAGCCAAGAAGGAAAGTTAGCCAAAAACATTCAGTACTTC.